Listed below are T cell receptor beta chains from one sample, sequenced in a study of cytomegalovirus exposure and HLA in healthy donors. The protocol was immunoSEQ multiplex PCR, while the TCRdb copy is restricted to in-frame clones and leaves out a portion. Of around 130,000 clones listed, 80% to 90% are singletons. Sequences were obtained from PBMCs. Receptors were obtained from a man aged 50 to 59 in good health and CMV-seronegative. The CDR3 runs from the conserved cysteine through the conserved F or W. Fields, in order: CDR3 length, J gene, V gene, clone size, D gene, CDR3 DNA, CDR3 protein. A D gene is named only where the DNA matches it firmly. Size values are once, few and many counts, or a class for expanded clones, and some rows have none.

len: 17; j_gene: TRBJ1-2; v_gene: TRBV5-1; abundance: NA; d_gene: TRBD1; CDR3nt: TGCGCCAGCAGCCCCGGACAGGGGGCGTTTTCTAGCTATGGCTACACCTTC; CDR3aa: CASSPGQGAFSSYGYTF
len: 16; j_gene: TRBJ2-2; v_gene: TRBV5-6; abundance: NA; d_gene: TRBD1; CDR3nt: TGTGCCAGCAGCTTGCTGGGACAGGGAGGATCAGGGGAGCTGTTTTTT; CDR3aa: CASSLLGQGGSGELFF
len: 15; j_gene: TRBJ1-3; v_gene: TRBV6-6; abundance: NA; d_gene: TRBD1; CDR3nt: TGTGCCAGCAGCGACACAGGGGTCTTTGGAAACACCATATATTTT; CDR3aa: CASSDTGVFGNTIYF
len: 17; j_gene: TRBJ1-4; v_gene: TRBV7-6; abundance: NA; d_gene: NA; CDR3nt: TGTGCCAGCAGCTTAGGAGTCGTGGGGCAGGCGAGGCGAAAACTGTTTTTT; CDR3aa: CASSLGVVGQARRKLFF
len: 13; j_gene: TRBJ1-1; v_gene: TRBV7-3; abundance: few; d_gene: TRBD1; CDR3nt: TGTGCCAGCAGGGGACAGCCGAACACTGAAGCTTTCTTT; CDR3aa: CASRGQPNTEAFF
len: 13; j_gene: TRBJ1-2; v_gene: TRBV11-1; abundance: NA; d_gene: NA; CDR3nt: TGTGCCAGCAGCTTCGGTCAGGGCTATGGCTACACCTTC; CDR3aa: CASSFGQGYGYTF
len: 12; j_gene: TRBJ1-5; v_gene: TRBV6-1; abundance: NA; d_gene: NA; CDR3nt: TGTGCCAGCACTGCAGGGGTTCAGCCCCAGCATTTT; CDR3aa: CASTAGVQPQHF
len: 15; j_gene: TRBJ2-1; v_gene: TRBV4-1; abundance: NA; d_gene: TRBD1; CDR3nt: TGCGCCAGCAGCTTGGGACAGGGGGCCGACAATGAGCAGTTCTTC; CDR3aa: CASSLGQGADNEQFF
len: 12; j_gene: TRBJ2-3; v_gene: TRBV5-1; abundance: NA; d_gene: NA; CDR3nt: TGCGCCAGCAGCTTTTCAACAGATACGCAGTATTTT; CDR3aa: CASSFSTDTQYF
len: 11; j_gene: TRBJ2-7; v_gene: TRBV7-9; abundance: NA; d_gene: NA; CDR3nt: TGTGCCAGCAGCTTAGGGCTCGAGCAGTACTTC; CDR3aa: CASSLGLEQYF
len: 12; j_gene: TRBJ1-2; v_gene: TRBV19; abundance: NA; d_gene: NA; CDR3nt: TGTGCCAGTTCTCAAGGGGGGGCTGGCTACACCTTC; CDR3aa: CASSQGGAGYTF
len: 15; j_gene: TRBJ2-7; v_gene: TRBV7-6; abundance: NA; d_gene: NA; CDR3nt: TGTGCCAGCAGCCTCCGTAGGACTGCGATTTACGAGCAGTACTTC; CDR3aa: CASSLRRTAIYEQYF
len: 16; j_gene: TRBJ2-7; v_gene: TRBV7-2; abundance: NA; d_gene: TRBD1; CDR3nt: TGTGCCAGCCAAGCTTGGCCGGGACAGGGTGACGACGAGCAGTACTTC; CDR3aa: CASQAWPGQGDDEQYF
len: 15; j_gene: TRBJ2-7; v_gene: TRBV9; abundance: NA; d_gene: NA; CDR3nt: TGTGCCAGCAGCGTAGCCGGGGGTCCAGGGTACGAGCAGTACTTC; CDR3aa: CASSVAGGPGYEQYF
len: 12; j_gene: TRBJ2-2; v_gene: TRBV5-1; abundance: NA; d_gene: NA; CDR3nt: TGCGCCAGCAGCGACTACACCGGGGAGCTGTTTTTT; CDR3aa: CASSDYTGELFF
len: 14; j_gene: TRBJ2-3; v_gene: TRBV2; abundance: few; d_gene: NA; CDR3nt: TGTGCCAGCAGTTCCTCCTCTGGCACAGATACGCAGTATTTT; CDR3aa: CASSSSSGTDTQYF
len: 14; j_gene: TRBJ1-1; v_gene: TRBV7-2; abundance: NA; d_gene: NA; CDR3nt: TGTGCCAGCAGCTTTCGACAAGTCAGGACTGAAGCTTTCTTT; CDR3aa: CASSFRQVRTEAFF
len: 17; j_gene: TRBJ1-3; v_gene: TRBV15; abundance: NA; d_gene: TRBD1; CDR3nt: TGTGCCACCAGCAGAGATGGAACAGGGGTCGCTGGAAACACCATATATTTT; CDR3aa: CATSRDGTGVAGNTIYF
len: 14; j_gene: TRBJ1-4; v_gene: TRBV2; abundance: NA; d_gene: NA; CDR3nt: TGTGCCAGCAGTCTCGGGGCAACTAATGAAAAACTGTTTTTT; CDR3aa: CASSLGATNEKLFF
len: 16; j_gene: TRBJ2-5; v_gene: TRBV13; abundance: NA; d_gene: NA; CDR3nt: TGTGCCAGCAGCCCCGGGGGAGCCTCCCAAGGGGAGACCCAGTACTTC; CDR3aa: CASSPGGASQGETQYF
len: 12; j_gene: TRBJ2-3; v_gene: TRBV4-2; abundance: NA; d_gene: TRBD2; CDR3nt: TGTGCCAGCAGCCGGGAGGGGAACACGCAGTATTTT; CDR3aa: CASSREGNTQYF
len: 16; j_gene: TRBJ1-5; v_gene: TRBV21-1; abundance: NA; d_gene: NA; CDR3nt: TGTGCCAGCAGCAAAACCCGGGACAGGGGCAATCAGCCCCAGCATTTT; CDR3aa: CASSKTRDRGNQPQHF
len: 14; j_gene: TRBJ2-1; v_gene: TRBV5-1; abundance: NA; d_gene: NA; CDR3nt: TGCGCCAGCAGCTTGCGGGCTAGCTTGGATGAGCAGTTCTTC; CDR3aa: CASSLRASLDEQFF
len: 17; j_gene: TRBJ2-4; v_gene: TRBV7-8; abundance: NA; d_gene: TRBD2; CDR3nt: TGTGCCAGCAGCTTAGCGAGGGCGGGGGGGACCAAAAACATTCAGTACTTC; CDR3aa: CASSLARAGGTKNIQYF
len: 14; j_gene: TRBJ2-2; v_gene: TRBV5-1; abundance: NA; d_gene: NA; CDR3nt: TGCGCCAGCAGCTTCGGGGATAACACCGGGGAGCTGTTTTTT; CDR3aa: CASSFGDNTGELFF
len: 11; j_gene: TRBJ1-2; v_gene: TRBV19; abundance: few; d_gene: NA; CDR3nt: TGTGCCATCTCCGGGGACTATGGCTACACCTTC; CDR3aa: CAISGDYGYTF
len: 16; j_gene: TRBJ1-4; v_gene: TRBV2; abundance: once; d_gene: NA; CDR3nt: TGTGCCAGCAGTGAAGCGCTTGGGGGGACTAATGAAAAACTGTTTTTT; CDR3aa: CASSEALGGTNEKLFF
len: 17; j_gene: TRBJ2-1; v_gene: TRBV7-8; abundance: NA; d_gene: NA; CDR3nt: TGTGCCAGCAGCTTAGCGGTGCGGGCGAGCTCCTACAATGAGCAGTTCTTC; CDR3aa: CASSLAVRASSYNEQFF
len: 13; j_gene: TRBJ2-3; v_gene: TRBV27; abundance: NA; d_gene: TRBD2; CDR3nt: TGTGCCAGCAGCGGGACTAGTGGTGGCTCGCAGTATTTT; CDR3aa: CASSGTSGGSQYF
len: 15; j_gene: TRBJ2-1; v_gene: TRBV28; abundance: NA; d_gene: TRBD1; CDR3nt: TGTGCCAGCAGTTTAGTGGGACAGGGGATCAATGAGCAGTTCTTC; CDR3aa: CASSLVGQGINEQFF
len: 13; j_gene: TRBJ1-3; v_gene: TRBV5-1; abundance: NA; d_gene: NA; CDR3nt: TGCGCCAGCATGGAGTTTTCCGGAAACACCATATATTTT; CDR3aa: CASMEFSGNTIYF
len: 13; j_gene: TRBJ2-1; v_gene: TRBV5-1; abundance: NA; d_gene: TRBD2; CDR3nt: TGCGCCAGCAGCTTTGGGGGGGGCAATGAGCAGTTCTTC; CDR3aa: CASSFGGGNEQFF
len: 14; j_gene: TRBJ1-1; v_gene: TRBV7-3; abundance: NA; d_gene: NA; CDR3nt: TGTGCCAGCAGCTTACAGGGGTCGGGGACTGAAGCTTTCTTT; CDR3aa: CASSLQGSGTEAFF
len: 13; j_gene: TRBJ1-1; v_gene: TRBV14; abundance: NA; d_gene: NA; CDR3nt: TGTGCCAGCAGCCAAGGAGGTTTCCCGGAAGCTTTCTTT; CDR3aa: CASSQGGFPEAFF
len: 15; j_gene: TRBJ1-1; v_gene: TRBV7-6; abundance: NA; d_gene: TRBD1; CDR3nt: TGTGCCAGCAGCCCGACAGGGAGCATGAACACTGAAGCTTTCTTT; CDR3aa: CASSPTGSMNTEAFF
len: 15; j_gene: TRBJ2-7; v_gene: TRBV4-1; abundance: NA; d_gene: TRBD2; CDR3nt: TGCGCCAGCAGCCAATCCCCGGGGGGAACCTACGAGCAGTACTTC; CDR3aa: CASSQSPGGTYEQYF
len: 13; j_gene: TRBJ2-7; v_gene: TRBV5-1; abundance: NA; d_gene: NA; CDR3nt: TGCGCCAGCAGCTTGGTTCGGGGCTACGAGCAGTACTTC; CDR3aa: CASSLVRGYEQYF
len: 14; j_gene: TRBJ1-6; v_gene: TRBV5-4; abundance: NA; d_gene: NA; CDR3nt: TGTGCCAGCAGCCCCATGGGCAGAAATTCACCCCTCCACTTT; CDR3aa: CASSPMGRNSPLHF
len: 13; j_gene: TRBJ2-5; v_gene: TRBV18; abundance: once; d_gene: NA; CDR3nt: TGTGCCAGCTCACTACTAGATCAAGAGACCCAGTACTTC; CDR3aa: CASSLLDQETQYF